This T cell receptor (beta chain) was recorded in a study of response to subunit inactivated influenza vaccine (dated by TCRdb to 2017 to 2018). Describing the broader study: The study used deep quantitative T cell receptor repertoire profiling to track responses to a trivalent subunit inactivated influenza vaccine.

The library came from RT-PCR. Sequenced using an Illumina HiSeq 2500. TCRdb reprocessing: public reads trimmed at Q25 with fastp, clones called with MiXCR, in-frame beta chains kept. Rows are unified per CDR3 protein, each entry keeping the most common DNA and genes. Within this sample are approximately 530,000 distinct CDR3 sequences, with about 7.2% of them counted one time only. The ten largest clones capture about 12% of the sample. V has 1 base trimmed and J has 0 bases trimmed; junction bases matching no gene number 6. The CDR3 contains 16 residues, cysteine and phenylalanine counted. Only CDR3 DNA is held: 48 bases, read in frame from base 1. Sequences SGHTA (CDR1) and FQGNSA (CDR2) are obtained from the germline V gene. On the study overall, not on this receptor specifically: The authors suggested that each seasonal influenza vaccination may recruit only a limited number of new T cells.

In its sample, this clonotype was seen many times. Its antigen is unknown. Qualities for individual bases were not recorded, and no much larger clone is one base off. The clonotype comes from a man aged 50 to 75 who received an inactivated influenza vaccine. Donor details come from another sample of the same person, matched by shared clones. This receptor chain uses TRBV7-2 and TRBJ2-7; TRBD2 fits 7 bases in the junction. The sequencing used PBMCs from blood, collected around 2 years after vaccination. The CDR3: CASSLGLAVLSYEQYF. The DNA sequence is TGTGCCAGCAGCTTAGGCCTAGCGGTCCTCTCCTACGAGCAGTACTTC.